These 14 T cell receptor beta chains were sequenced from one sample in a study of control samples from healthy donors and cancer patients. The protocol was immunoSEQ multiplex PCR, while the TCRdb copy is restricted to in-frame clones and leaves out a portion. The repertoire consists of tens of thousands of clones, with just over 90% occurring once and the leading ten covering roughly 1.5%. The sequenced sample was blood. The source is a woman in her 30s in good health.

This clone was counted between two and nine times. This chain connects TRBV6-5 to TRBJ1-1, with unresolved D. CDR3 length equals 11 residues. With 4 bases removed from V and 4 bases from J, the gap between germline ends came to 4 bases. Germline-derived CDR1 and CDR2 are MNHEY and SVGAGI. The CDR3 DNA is TGTGCCAGCAGTTTGGGCACTGAAGCTTTCTTT. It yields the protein CASSLGTEAFF.

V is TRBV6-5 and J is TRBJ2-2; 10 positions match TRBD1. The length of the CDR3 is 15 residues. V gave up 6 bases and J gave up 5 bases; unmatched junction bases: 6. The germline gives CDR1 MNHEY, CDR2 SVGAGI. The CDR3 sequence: CASSEGQGSTGELFF. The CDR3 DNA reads TGTGCCAGCAGCGAGGGACAGGGGAGTACCGGGGAGCTGTTTTTT.

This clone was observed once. The CDR3 here is CATSDLGREAGYTF. The DNA for the CDR3 is TGTGCCACCAGTGATTTGGGCAGGGAGGCTGGCTACACCTTC. This sequence joins TRBV24-1 and TRBJ1-2; TRBD1 is a possible D gene (5 bases). The V end lost 0 bases, the J end lost 7 bases, and 11 bases lay between the germline ends. The CDR3 extends over 14 amino acids. The germline gives CDR1 KGHDR, CDR2 SFDVKD.

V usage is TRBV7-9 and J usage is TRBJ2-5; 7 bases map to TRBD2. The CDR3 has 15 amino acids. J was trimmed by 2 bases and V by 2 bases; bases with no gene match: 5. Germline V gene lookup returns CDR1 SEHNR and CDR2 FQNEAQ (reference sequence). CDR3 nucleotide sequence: TGTGCCAGCAGCTTACTAGCGGTATATCAAGAGACCCAGTACTTC. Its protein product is CASSLLAVYQETQYF.

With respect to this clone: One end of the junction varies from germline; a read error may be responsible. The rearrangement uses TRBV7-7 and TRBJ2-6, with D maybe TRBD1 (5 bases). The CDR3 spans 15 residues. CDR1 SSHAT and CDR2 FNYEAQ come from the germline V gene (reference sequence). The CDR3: CASSQGNSGANVLTF. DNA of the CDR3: TGTGCTAGCAGCCAGGGCAACTCTGGGGCCAACGTCCTGACTTTC. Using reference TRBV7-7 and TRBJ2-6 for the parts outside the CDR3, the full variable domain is GAGVSQSPRYKVTKRGQDVTLRCDPISSHATLYWYQQALGQGPEFLTYFNYEAQPDKSGLPSDRFSAERPEGSISTLTIQRTEQRDSAMYRCASSQGNSGANVLTFGAGSRLTVL.

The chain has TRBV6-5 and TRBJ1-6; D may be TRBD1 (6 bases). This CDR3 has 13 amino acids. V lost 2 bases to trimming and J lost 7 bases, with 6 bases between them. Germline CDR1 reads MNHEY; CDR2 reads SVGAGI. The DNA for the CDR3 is TGTGCCAGCAGTTACGGACAGAATTCACCCCTCCACTTT. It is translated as CASSYGQNSPLHF.

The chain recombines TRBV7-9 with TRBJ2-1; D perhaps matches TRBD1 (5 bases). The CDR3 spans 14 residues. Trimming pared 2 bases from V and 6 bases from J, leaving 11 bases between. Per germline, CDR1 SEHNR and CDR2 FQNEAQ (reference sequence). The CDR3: CASSLSGFGNEQFF. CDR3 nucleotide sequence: TGTGCCAGCAGCTTATCAGGGTTTGGCAATGAGCAGTTCTTC.

CDR3 sequence reads: CAWSPWSGYNSPLHF. The CDR3 bases are TGTGCCTGGAGTCCGTGGTCGGGATATAATTCACCCCTCCACTTT. The V and J genes are TRBV30 and TRBJ1-6, with unresolved D. CDR3 length: 15 amino acids. The V and J ends lost 2 bases and 4 bases respectively, with 12 bases between them. CDR1 is GTSNPN and CDR2 is SVGIG in the germline V gene (reference sequence).

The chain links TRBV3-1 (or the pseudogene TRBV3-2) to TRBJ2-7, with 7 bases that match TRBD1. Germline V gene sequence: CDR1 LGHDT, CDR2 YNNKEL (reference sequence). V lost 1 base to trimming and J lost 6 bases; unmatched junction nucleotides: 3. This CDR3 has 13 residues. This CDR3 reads CASSQADRVEQYF. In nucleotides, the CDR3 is TGTGCCAGCAGCCAAGCAGACAGGGTCGAGCAGTACTTC.

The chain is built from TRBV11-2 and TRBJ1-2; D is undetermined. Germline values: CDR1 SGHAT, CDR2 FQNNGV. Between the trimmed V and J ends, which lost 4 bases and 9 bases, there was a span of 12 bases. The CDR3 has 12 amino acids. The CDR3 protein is CASSSPASRYTF. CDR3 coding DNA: TGTGCCAGCAGCTCTCCAGCCAGCCGCTACACCTTC.

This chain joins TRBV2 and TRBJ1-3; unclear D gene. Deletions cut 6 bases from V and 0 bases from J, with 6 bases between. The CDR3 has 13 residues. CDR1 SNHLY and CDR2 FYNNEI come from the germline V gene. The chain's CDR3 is CASRSFSGNTIYF. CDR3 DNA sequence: TGTGCCAGCAGAAGCTTCTCTGGAAACACCATATATTTT.

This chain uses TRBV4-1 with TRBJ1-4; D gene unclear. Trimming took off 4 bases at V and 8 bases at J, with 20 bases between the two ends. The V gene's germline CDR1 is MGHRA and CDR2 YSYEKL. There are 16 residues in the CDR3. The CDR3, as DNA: TGCGCCAGCAGCCTTCCGCTGGCGAGACGGAAGGAAAAACTGTTTTTT. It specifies CASSLPLARRKEKLFF.

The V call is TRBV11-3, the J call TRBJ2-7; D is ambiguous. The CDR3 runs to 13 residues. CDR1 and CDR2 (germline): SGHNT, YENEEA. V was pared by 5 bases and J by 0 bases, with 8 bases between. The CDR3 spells CASSPQISYEQYF. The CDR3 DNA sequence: TGTGCCAGCAGCCCGCAAATCTCCTACGAGCAGTACTTC.

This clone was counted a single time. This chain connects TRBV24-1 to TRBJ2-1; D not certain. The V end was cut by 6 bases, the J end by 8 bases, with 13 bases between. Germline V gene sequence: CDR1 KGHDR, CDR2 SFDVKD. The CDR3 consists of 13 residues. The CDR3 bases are TGTGCCACCAGTAGGGCCCTCTCGGATGAGCAGTTCTTC. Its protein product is CATSRALSDEQFF.